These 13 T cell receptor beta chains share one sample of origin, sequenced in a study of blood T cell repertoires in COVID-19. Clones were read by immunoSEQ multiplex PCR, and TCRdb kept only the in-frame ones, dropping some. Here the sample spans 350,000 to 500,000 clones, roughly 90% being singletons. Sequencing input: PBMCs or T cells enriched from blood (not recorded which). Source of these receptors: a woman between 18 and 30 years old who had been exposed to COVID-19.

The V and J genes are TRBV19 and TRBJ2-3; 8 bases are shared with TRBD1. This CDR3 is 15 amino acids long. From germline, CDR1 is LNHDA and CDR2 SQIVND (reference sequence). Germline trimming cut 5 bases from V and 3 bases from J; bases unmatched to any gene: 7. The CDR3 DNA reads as TGTGCCAGTAGTTCCCAGGGGGCGCGGACAGATACGCAGTATTTT. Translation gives CASSSQGARTDTQYF.

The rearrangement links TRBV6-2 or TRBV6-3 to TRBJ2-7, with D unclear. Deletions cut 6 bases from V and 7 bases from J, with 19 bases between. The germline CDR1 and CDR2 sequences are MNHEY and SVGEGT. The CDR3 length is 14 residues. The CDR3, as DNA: TGTGCCAGCAGCTCCGACTGGAACTACGGGGAGCAGTACTTC. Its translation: CASSSDWNYGEQYF.

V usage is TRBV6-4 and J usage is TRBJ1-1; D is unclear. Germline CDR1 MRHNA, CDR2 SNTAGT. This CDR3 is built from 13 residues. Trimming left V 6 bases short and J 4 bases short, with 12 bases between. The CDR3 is CASSSGLSTEAFF. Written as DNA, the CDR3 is TGTGCCAGCAGCTCCGGACTGTCCACTGAAGCTTTCTTT.

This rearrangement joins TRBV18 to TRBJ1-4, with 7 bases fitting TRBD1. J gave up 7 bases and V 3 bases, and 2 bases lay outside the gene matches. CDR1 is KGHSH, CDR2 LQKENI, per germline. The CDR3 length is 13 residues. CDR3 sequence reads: CASSPQGGEKLFF. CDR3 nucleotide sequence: TGTGCCAGCTCACCCCAGGGGGGTGAAAAACTGTTTTTT.

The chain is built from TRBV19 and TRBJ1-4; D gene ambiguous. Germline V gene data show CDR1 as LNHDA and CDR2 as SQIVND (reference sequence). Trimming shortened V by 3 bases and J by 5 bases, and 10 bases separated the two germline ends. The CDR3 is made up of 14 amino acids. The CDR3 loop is CASSILLPNEKLFF. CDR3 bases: TGTGCCAGTAGTATTCTTCTTCCGAATGAAAAACTGTTTTTT.

The CDR3 here is CASSLGQGLVYEQYF. DNA of the CDR3: TGTGCCAGCAGCTTAGGGCAGGGACTCGTCTACGAGCAGTACTTC. The chain has TRBV7-6 and TRBJ2-7; D is perhaps TRBD2 (6 bases). The germline V gene has CDR1 SGHVS and CDR2 FNYEAQ. The CDR3 is 15 amino acids. V shed 1 base and J shed 3 bases, with 13 bases lying between them. The whole variable domain, filled in from reference TRBV7-6 and TRBJ2-7, reads GAGVSQSPRYKVTKRGQDVALRCDPISGHVSLYWYRQALGQGPEFLTYFNYEAQQDKSGLPNDRFSAERPEGSISTLTIQRTEQRDSAMYRCASSLGQGLVYEQYFGPGTRLTVT.

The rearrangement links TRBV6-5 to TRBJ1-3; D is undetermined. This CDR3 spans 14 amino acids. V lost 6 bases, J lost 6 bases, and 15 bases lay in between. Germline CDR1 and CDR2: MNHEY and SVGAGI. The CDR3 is CASSFDRGINTIYF. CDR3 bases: TGTGCCAGCAGCTTCGACCGGGGAATAAACACCATATATTTT.

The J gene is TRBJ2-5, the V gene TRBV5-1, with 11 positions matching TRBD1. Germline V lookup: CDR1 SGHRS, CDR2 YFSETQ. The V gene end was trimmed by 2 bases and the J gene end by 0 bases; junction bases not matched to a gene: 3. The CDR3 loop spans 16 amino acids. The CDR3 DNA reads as TGCGCCAGCAGCTTACGGGACAGGGGGTACCAAGAGACCCAGTACTTC. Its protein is CASSLRDRGYQETQYF.

CDR3 coding DNA: TGCAGCGTTGAAGAAGGGGGTCGGCAGGGAGTTGGAGCTTTCTTT. This translates into CSVEEGGRQGVGAFF. The gene calls are TRBV29-1 and TRBJ1-1, with a tentative D call TRBD1 (6 bases). The germline gives CDR1 SQVTM, CDR2 ANQGSEA. With 0 bases removed from V and 10 bases from J, the gap between germline ends came to 21 bases. The CDR3 is 15 residues long.

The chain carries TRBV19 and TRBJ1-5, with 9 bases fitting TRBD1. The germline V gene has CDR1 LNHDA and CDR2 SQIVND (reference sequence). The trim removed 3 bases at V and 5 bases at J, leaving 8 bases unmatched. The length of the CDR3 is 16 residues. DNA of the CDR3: TGTGCCAGTAGTATCCGGACAGGGGCCACCTATCAGCCCCAGCATTTT. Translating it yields CASSIRTGATYQPQHF.

The CDR3 loop is CASSSSSSAGTAYEQYF. Written as DNA, the CDR3 is TGTGCCAGCAGCTCATCCTCATCCGCCGGGACAGCCTACGAGCAGTACTTC. The genes are TRBV7-9 and TRBJ2-7, with TRBD1 matching 7 bases. Germline CDR1 and CDR2: SEHNR and FQNEAQ (reference sequence). The length of the CDR3 is 17 residues. With V trimmed by 4 bases and J by 2 bases, 14 bases remained unmatched.

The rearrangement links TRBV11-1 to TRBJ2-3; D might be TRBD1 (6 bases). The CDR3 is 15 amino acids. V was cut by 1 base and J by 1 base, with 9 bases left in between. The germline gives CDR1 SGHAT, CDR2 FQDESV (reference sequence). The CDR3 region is CASSLGPGGTDTQYF. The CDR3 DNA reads TGTGCCAGCAGCTTAGGTCCAGGGGGCACAGATACGCAGTATTTT.

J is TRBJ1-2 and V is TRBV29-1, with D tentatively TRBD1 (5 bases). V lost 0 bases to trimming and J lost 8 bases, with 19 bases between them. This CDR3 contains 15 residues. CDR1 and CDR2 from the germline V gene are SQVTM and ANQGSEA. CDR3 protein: CSVEDLLGQGGGYTF. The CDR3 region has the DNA TGCAGCGTTGAAGATCTTCTGGGGCAGGGAGGCGGCTACACCTTC.